The 6 T cell receptor beta chains listed next were all sequenced from one sample in a study of blood T cell repertoires in COVID-19. Data came from immunoSEQ multiplex PCR; TCRdb stores just in-frame clones and leaves some out. This sample has roughly 170,000 clones, with under 90% found just once. The sequenced sample was PBMCs or T cells enriched from blood (not recorded which). The origin of the receptors is a man aged 60 to 69 who had recovered from COVID-19.

This clone has just one count. The V gene is TRBV23-1, the J gene TRBJ2-2, with a possible D match to TRBD2 (5 bases). TRBV23-1 is an ORF, with its function uncertain. This CDR3 region has 15 residues. V was shortened by 7 bases and J by 5 bases, with 17 bases between the two germline ends. The CDR3 is CASTHCIRRTGELFF. The CDR3 DNA reads TGCGCCAGCACCCATTGCATTAGGAGGACCGGGGAGCTGTTTTTT.

The genes are TRBV5-1 and TRBJ2-5, with a weak D call TRBD2 (6 bases). Germline CDR1 SGHRS, CDR2 YFSETQ. This CDR3 is built from 15 residues. Trimming took 2 bases from V and 5 from J, leaving 16 bases between them. CDR3 residues: CASSFYQGGMETQYF. For the CDR3, the DNA is TGCGCCAGCAGCTTCTACCAGGGCGGGATGGAGACCCAGTACTTC. The complete variable domain, with remaining parts taken from reference TRBV5-1 and TRBJ2-5, reads KAGVTQTPRYLIKTRGQQVTLSCSPISGHRSVSWYQQTPGQGLQFLFEYFSETQRNKGNFPGRFSGRQFSNSRSEMNVSTLELGDSALYLCASSFYQGGMETQYFGPGTRLLVL.

The J gene is TRBJ2-7, the V gene TRBV11-2, with TRBD2 matching 13 bases. The CDR3 extends over 17 amino acids. Germline trimming cut 3 bases from V and 2 bases from J; bases unmatched to any gene: 7. Germline CDR1 is SGHAT and CDR2 is FQNNGV. The CDR3 reads CASSFSTSGRFPYEQYF. Written as DNA, the CDR3 is TGTGCCAGCAGCTTCTCGACTAGCGGGAGGTTTCCCTACGAGCAGTACTTC.

This clone was detected a few times. V is TRBV28 and J is TRBJ2-7; D might be TRBD1 (8 bases). Per the germline V gene, CDR1 is MDHEN and CDR2 is SYDVKM. CDR3 length: 15 amino acids. The V end was cut by 10 bases, the J end by 3 bases, with 22 bases between. The CDR3 nucleotides are TGTGCCACCGCGGGGGCGGCCAGGGGGCACTACGAGCAGTACTTC. Translating gives CATAGAARGHYEQYF.

The rearrangement joins TRBV28 to TRBJ2-5; no clear D. The CDR3 has 15 residues. Trimming left V 2 bases short and J 2 bases short, with 12 bases between. Germline lookup yields CDR1 MDHEN and CDR2 SYDVKM. CDR3 in amino acids: CASSLSGRGQETQYF. CDR3 coding DNA: TGTGCCAGCAGTTTAAGTGGGCGTGGGCAAGAGACCCAGTACTTC. The whole variable domain, remainder taken from reference TRBV28 and TRBJ2-5, is DVKVTQSSRYLVKRTGEKVFLECVQDMDHENMFWYRQDPGLGLRLIYFSYDVKMKEKGDIPEGYSVSREKKERFSLILESASTNQTSMYLCASSLSGRGQETQYFGPGTRLLVL.

The rearrangement joins TRBV5-1 to TRBJ2-3, with 9 bases matching TRBD1. There are 16 residues in the CDR3. After removal of 0 bases from V and 3 bases from J, the junction contained 5 bases not matched to a gene. Germline V gene data show CDR1 as SGHRS and CDR2 as YFSETQ. Written as DNA, the CDR3 is TGCGCCAGCAGCTTGGCCGGGACAGGGTTGACAGATACGCAGTATTTT. Protein product: CASSLAGTGLTDTQYF. The full variable domain, in which reference TRBV5-1 and TRBJ2-3 provide the parts outside the CDR3, is KAGVTQTPRYLIKTRGQQVTLSCSPISGHRSVSWYQQTPGQGLQFLFEYFSETQRNKGNFPGRFSGRQFSNSRSEMNVSTLELGDSALYLCASSLAGTGLTDTQYFGPGTRLTVL.